This T cell receptor (beta chain) was identified in a study of T-cell memory formation after mild COVID-19. Study overall: TCR clusters were mostly confined to one donor each. Whole-study results and caveats: Clones which contracted sat mainly in CM and EM if CD4+, and in EMRA if CD8+. Pre-infection memory already had some responding clones, implying cross-reactive memory joined. Day 15 to 85 contracting clones showed balanced CD4/CD8; day 15 to 37 expanders favored CD4+.

A word on this clonotype: Its target is unknown.

V gave up 7 bases and J gave up 5 bases; unmatched junction bases: 7. CDR3 length: 13 amino acids. Germline V gene sequence: CDR1 ENHRY, CDR2 SYGVKD. MiXCR, applied by TCRdb to the 5' RACE reads, yields one record per CDR3 protein. The sample carries tens of thousands of distinct CDR3 sequences, about 13% recorded once. The sequenced material came from PBMCs or a T cell subset sorted from them (not recorded which). The chain couples TRBV10-3 to TRBJ2-7; 8 nucleotides align to TRBD1. This receptor was identified in an adult woman who had mild COVID-19 (a few samples of this study predate the infection). Cell type and time point are not known. The CDR3 DNA reads as TGTGCCATCACGGGACAGGAGTGGGACGAGCAGTACTTC. Translated: CAITGQEWDEQYF.